This TCR beta chain was sequenced during a study of blood T cells in healthy people across ages. Study-level findings and limits: Measured against age, TCR beta diversity per million T cells decreased in a roughly linear manner.

Those donating, healthy Caucasian individuals from Russia, were aged about 6 to 100. Through a sample-barcoded 5' primer and a J-beta primer mix, a second PCR was run for roughly 6 to 12 cycles. TCRdb redid the calling of the 5' RACE reads with MiXCR, one entry per CDR3 protein. Here the sample spans about 730,000 distinct CDR3 sequences, 35% to 45% being singletons. V trimming: 0 bases; J trimming: 7 bases; junction bases outside the gene matches: 7. Germline CDR1 and CDR2: DFQATT and SNEGSKA (reference sequence). The CDR3 spans 15 residues. This clonotype was counted a few times. Its cognate antigen is unknown.

The sequenced sample was blood. This sequence originates from an older woman in good health. The J gene is TRBJ1-5, the V gene TRBV20-1; 9 bases match TRBD1. The CDR3 loop is CSARENGQGRQPQHF. CDR3 nucleotides: TGCAGTGCTAGAGAGAACGGACAGGGGCGGCAGCCCCAGCATTTT.